Listed below are T cell receptor beta chains from one sample, sequenced in a study of identical twins. MiXCR, run by TCRdb on the 5' RACE reads, gives a single entry per CDR3 protein. The sample contains approximately 300,000 distinct CDR3 sequences, more than 8% of which appear only once. The sample also formed part of further work on yellow fever vaccine responses in identical twins.

The source material was CD8+ T cells sorted from blood. Receptors originate from a woman under 30 in good health. Each CDR3 is given with its conserved first and last residue. Fields, in order: clone size, V gene, D gene, J gene, CDR3 protein, CDR3 DNA. D genes are given only for firm matches. Only some rows state a clone size, as once, few, many or a class for expanded clones.

>few|TRBV10-3|-|TRBJ2-1
CAISEIGPNEQFF
TGTGCCATCAGTGAAATTGGGCCGAATGAGCAGTTCTTC
>-|TRBV27|-|TRBJ2-3
CASRGSGYTDTQYF
TGTGCCAGCAGGGGTAGCGGATACACAGATACGCAGTATTTT
>-|TRBV11-2|TRBD2|TRBJ2-2
CASSSTSGRTGELFF
TGTGCCAGCAGTTCGACTAGCGGGAGAACCGGGGAGCTGTTTTTT
>many|TRBV4-3|TRBD2|TRBJ2-7
CASSQGGAGGTYEQYF
TGCGCCAGCAGCCAAGGGGGAGCGGGAGGGACCTACGAGCAGTACTTC
>few|TRBV12-3/TRBV12-4|-|TRBJ2-7
CASSPPYSYEQYF
TGTGCCAGCAGTCCACCTTATTCCTACGAGCAGTACTTC
>many|TRBV3-1|TRBD1|TRBJ2-3
CASSLTWQGALTDTQYF
TGTGCCAGCAGCCTAACTTGGCAGGGGGCCCTCACAGATACGCAGTATTTT
>few|TRBV11-3|-|TRBJ1-2
CASSLARTTGPNGYTF
TGTGCCAGCAGCTTAGCTAGGACCACCGGGCCTAATGGCTACACCTTC
>few|TRBV27|-|TRBJ1-2
CASTHIPLVFGYTF
TGTGCCAGCACCCATATACCCCTCGTGTTTGGCTACACCTTC
>-|TRBV5-1|TRBD2|TRBJ2-1
CASSLLAGGRSYNEQFF
TGCGCCAGCAGCTTGCTAGCGGGGGGGCGCTCCTACAATGAGCAGTTCTTC
>many|TRBV29-1|-|TRBJ2-2
CSVEEIYRNTGELFF
TGCAGCGTTGAAGAGATATACCGGAACACCGGGGAGCTGTTTTTT
>many|TRBV3-1|TRBD2|TRBJ2-3
CASSGLDAGTDTQYF
TGTGCCAGCAGCGGACTAGATGCTGGCACAGATACGCAGTATTTT
>many|TRBV20-1|TRBD1|TRBJ2-7
CSARDGTGGFEQYF
TGCAGTGCTAGAGACGGGACAGGGGGTTTCGAGCAGTACTTC
>-|TRBV9|-|TRBJ2-7
CASGGGHEQYF
TGTGCCAGCGGGGGGGGCCACGAGCAGTACTTC